These 21 T cell receptor beta chains originate from one sample sequenced in a study of T cells in Graves' hyperthyroidism and ophthalmopathy. TCR beta CDR3 region amplification was performed from RNA transcripts. The HTBI set primed first-round TCR CDR3 RT-PCR. TCRdb reprocessed the multiplex PCR reads via MiXCR and lists one record per CDR3 protein. Of hundreds of thousands of distinct CDR3 sequences listed, around 42% are singletons. Input material: peripheral blood or thyroid tissue (not recorded which). These receptors all stem from a woman between 18 and 29 years old with Graves' hyperthyroidism.

For the CDR3, the DNA is TGCAGTGCCCAGGGAAGGGATTCACCCCTCCACTTT. This translates into CSAQGRDSPLHF. V is TRBV20-1 and J is TRBJ1-6, with TRBD1 as a possible D gene (5 bases). The germline CDR1 and CDR2 sequences are DFQATT and SNEGSKA (reference sequence). The V end lost 6 bases, the J end lost 8 bases, and 11 bases lay between the germline ends. The CDR3 is 12 residues long.

In DNA form, the CDR3 reads TGCAGTGCTCCTAGGGGGGAGCTGTTTTTT. It translates to CSAPRGELFF. The chain links TRBV20-1 to TRBJ2-2; D call uncertain. The CDR3 is 10 residues long. The germline V gene encodes CDR1 DFQATT and CDR2 SNEGSKA (reference sequence). With 5 bases removed from V and 8 bases from J, the gap between germline ends came to 6 bases.

This chain connects TRBV7-9 to TRBJ2-2; 8 bases are a match to TRBD1. CDR3 length equals 17 residues. With V trimmed by 5 bases and J by 4 bases, 12 bases remained unmatched. Germline values: CDR1 SEHNR, CDR2 FQNEAQ (reference sequence). CDR3 sequence reads: CASSALDRVFSTGELFF. The CDR3 nucleotides are TGTGCCAGCAGCGCCCTGGACAGGGTCTTTAGCACCGGGGAGCTGTTTTTT.

The J gene is TRBJ2-5, the V gene TRBV2; weak D call: TRBD2 (5 bases). This CDR3 comprises 14 residues. CDR1 is SNHLY and CDR2 is FYNNEI in the germline V gene. V was trimmed by 6 bases and J by 4 bases, leaving 15 bases between them. The CDR3 loop is CASSQVGGGETQYF. DNA of the CDR3: TGTGCCAGCAGCCAAGTAGGAGGAGGAGAGACCCAGTACTTC.

This clonotype has ten or more counts. V and J are TRBV9 and TRBJ1-1; unclear D gene. V was clipped by 3 bases and J by 0 bases, with 6 bases between them. There are 13 residues in the CDR3. CDR1 is SGDLS and CDR2 is YYNGEE in the germline V gene. This chain's CDR3 is CASSADMNTEAFF. In nucleotides, the CDR3 is TGTGCCAGCAGCGCCGACATGAACACTGAAGCTTTCTTT.

The chain is built from TRBV29-1 and TRBJ1-6; D remains unclear. CDR1 is SQVTM, CDR2 ANQGSEA, per germline. The germline V and J ends were trimmed by 3 bases and 5 bases, with 20 bases remaining between them. The CDR3 totals 17 residues. CDR3 sequence reads: CSVELPWSAGDNSPLHF. For the CDR3, the DNA is TGCAGCGTTGAGCTCCCATGGTCGGCCGGGGATAATTCACCCCTCCACTTT.

This chain joins TRBV5-1 and TRBJ1-6, with a possible D match to TRBD1 (5 bases). Trimming removed 3 bases at V and 9 bases at J, with 10 bases between. The CDR3 consists of 13 residues. Germline V gene data show CDR1 as SGHRS and CDR2 as YFSETQ. CDR3 DNA sequence: TGCGCCAGCAGCTCGCAGGGCGGTTCACCCCTCCACTTT. Residues: CASSSQGGSPLHF.

The J gene is TRBJ2-2, the V gene TRBV20-1; tentatively, D is TRBD1 (6 bases). CDR1 and CDR2 from the germline V gene are DFQATT and SNEGSKA (reference sequence). Trimming stripped 4 bases from V and 3 bases from J, with 9 bases between. The CDR3 has 13 residues. As DNA, the CDR3 is TGCAGTGCTATCTACAGGGACACCGGGGAGCTGTTTTTT. The encoded protein is CSAIYRDTGELFF.

The table lists this clonotype with a few counts. The gene calls are TRBV14 and TRBJ1-2, with D tentatively TRBD1 (6 bases). Deletions cut 0 bases from V and 7 bases from J, with 21 bases between. Germline CDR1 and CDR2: SGHDN and FVKESK. The CDR3 contains 17 residues. DNA of the CDR3: TGTGCCAGCAGCCAAGATATCCAGGACAGTAATCTCCTTGGCTACACCTTC. This gives the protein CASSQDIQDSNLLGYTF. The full variable domain, rest sourced from reference TRBV14 and TRBJ1-2, is EAGVTQFPSHSVIEKGQTVTLRCDPISGHDNLYWYRRVMGKEIKFLLHFVKESKQDESGMPNNRFLAERTGGTYSTLKVQPAELEDSGVYFCASSQDIQDSNLLGYTFGSGTRLTVV.

The chain carries TRBV29-1 and TRBJ1-6; 12 bases are shared with TRBD1. Germline V gene sequence: CDR1 SQVTM, CDR2 ANQGSEA. The V segment lost 4 bases and the J segment 0 bases; nucleotides outside the gene matches: 10. The CDR3 is made up of 19 amino acids. In DNA, the CDR3 is TGCAGCGTTGCCGGGACAGGGGGCGTGAAAAGCTCCTATAATTCACCCCTCCACTTT. It encodes CSVAGTGGVKSSYNSPLHF.

There are many counts of this clonotype. The chain joins TRBV6-6 to TRBJ2-5, with D perhaps TRBD1 or TRBD2 (5 bases each). The CDR3 contains 14 residues. The V end was cut by 5 bases, the J end by 5 bases, with 15 bases between. Germline CDR1 and CDR2: MNHNY and SVGAGI (reference sequence). DNA for the CDR3: TGTGCCAGCAGTACGGGTCTCGGGGACGAGACCCAGTACTTC. This encodes CASSTGLGDETQYF.

The chain combines TRBV20-1 with TRBJ1-4; TRBD1 matches 7 bases. This CDR3 region has 15 residues. The trim removed 3 bases at V and 4 bases at J, leaving 8 bases unmatched. Germline CDR1 is DFQATT and CDR2 is SNEGSKA (reference sequence). Here the CDR3 DNA reads TGCAGTGCTAGCCCAAACAGGGGCCGTAATGAAAAACTGTTTTTT. Its protein is CSASPNRGRNEKLFF.

This clonotype was seen a handful of times. V usage is TRBV19 and J usage is TRBJ1-2, with D hard to call. CDR3 length equals 15 residues. Germline CDR1 reads LNHDA; CDR2 reads SQIVND (reference sequence). The V gene lost 3 bases and the J gene lost 4 bases, with 15 bases spanning the gap. The CDR3: CASSIALGRGYGYTF. The CDR3 DNA sequence: TGTGCCAGTAGTATTGCCCTCGGGCGCGGCTATGGCTACACCTTC.

The chain links TRBV7-2 to TRBJ2-7, with 10 bases aligning to TRBD2. The CDR3 consists of 16 residues. The V segment lost 5 bases and the J segment 4 bases; nucleotides outside the gene matches: 11. Germline V gene lookup returns CDR1 SGHTA and CDR2 FQGNSA. The CDR3: CASSQDGSSGRYEQYF. The CDR3 nucleotides are TGTGCCAGCAGCCAAGATGGTTCTAGCGGGAGATACGAGCAGTACTTC. The variable domain in full, completed from reference TRBV7-2 and TRBJ2-7, reads GAGVSQSPSNKVTEKGKDVELRCDPISGHTALYWYRQSLGQGLEFLIYFQGNSAPDKSGLPSDRFSAERTGGSVSTLTIQRTQQEDSAVYLCASSQDGSSGRYEQYFGPGTRLTVT.

Details on this clonotype: A much larger clone differs from this one at a single base, so this may be a read error. The chain employs TRBV7-8 and TRBJ2-2; 7 nucleotides match TRBD1. Germline loops: CDR1 SGHVS, CDR2 FQNEAQ. The CDR3 consists of 15 residues. CDR3 loop: CASSGTVGDTGEPFF. The CDR3 DNA sequence: TGTGCCAGCAGCGGGACAGTGGGGGACACCGGGGAGCCGTTTTTT. The variable domain in full, completed from reference TRBV7-8 and TRBJ2-2, reads GAGVSQSPRYKVAKRGQDVALRCDPISGHVSLFWYQQALGQGPEFLTYFQNEAQLDKSGLPSDRFFAERPEGSVSTLKIQRTQQEDSAVYLCASSGTVGDTGEPFFGEGSRLTVL.

This clonotype has a count of ten or more. The CDR3 nucleotides are TGTGCCAGCAGCCATAGCAGTGAATCGTCCCAGCATTTT. It yields the protein CASSHSSESSQHF. V gene TRBV7-9 combines with J gene TRBJ1-5; no definite D call. The V gene's germline CDR1 is SEHNR and CDR2 FQNEAQ (reference sequence). CDR3 length: 13 residues. V gave up 5 bases and J gave up 11 bases, with 16 bases separating them.

This chain uses TRBV6-1 with TRBJ1-2, with a possible D match to TRBD1 (6 bases). The CDR3 loop spans 13 amino acids. Germline V gene lookup returns CDR1 MNHNS and CDR2 SASEGT. The V and J ends lost 5 bases and 3 bases respectively, with 10 bases between them. The CDR3 is CASSPGQYYGYTF. The CDR3 coding sequence is TGTGCCAGCAGTCCCGGACAGTACTATGGCTACACCTTC.

This clonotype was found a few times. V usage is TRBV20-1 and J usage is TRBJ1-4; 8 bases are a match to TRBD1. The V and J ends lost 3 bases and 7 bases, in that order; junction bases with no gene match: 7. This CDR3 has 14 residues. Germline V lookup: CDR1 DFQATT, CDR2 SNEGSKA (reference sequence). The CDR3 is CSASLTGEAEKLFF. The CDR3 nucleotides read TGCAGTGCTAGCCTGACAGGGGAGGCTGAAAAACTGTTTTTT.

Worth noting for this clonotype: This may be a read error: a much more frequent sequence differs by one nucleotide. The chain carries TRBV2 and TRBJ2-7; D call uncertain. This CDR3 comprises 11 residues. The germline V gene has CDR1 SNHLY and CDR2 FYNNEI. CDR3 in amino acids: CVSRGDFPRFF. CDR3 nucleotides: TGTGTCAGTCGTGGGGATTTCCCTCGGTTCTTC.

This clonotype was observed many times. The V call is TRBV5-1, the J call TRBJ1-1; D gene uncertain. There are 13 residues in the CDR3. CDR1 is SGHRS and CDR2 is YFSETQ in the germline V gene. The V end lost 2 bases, the J end lost 0 bases, and 5 bases lay between the germline ends. This CDR3 reads CASSFLMNTEAFF. DNA of the CDR3: TGCGCCAGCAGCTTCCTTATGAACACTGAAGCTTTCTTT. Using reference TRBV5-1 and TRBJ1-1 for the parts outside the CDR3, the full variable domain is KAGVTQTPRYLIKTRGQQVTLSCSPISGHRSVSWYQQTPGQGLQFLFEYFSETQRNKGNFPGRFSGRQFSNSRSEMNVSTLELGDSALYLCASSFLMNTEAFFGQGTRLTVV.

The gene calls are TRBV20-1 and TRBJ2-7; possibly TRBD2 for D (5 bases). This CDR3 has 15 amino acids. Germline assignment: CDR1 DFQATT and CDR2 SNEGSKA (reference sequence). The V end was cut by 0 bases, the J end by 3 bases, with 15 bases between. This CDR3 reads CSARDFLGVNYEQYF. Here the CDR3 DNA reads TGCAGTGCTAGAGATTTCCTCGGGGTGAACTACGAGCAGTACTTC.